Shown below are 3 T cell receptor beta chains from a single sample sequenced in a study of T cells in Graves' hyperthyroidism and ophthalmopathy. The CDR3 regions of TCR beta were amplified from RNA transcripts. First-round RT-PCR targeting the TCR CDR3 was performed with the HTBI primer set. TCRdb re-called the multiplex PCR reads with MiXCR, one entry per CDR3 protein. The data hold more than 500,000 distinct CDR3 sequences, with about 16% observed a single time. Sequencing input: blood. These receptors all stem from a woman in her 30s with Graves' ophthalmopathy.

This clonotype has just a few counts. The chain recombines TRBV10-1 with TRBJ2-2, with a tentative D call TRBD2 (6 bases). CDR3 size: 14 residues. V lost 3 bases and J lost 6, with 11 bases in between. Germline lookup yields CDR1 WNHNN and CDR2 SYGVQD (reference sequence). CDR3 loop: CASSEVEGSGELFF. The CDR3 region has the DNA TGCGCCAGCAGTGAAGTGGAGGGATCCGGGGAGCTGTTTTTT.

The DNA for the CDR3 is TGTGCCAGCAGCCAAGGGGTTTTCTATGGCTACACCTTC. It yields the protein CASSQGVFYGYTF. The chain employs TRBV4-2 and TRBJ1-2; D gene uncertain. The length of the CDR3 is 13 residues. The germline V gene encodes CDR1 LGHNA and CDR2 YNFKEQ. V lost 1 base to trimming and J lost 4 bases, with 7 bases between them.

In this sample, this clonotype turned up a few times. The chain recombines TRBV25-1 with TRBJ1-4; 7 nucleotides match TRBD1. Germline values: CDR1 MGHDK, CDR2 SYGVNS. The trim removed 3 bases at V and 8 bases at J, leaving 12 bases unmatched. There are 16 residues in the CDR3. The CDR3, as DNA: TGTGCCAGCAGTGACCCAAGACAGGGCTTAGCAGAAAAACTGTTTTTT. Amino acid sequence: CASSDPRQGLAEKLFF.